A selection of T cell receptor beta chains follows, all from one sample in a study of cytomegalovirus exposure and HLA in healthy donors. The protocol was immunoSEQ multiplex PCR, while the TCRdb copy is restricted to in-frame clones and leaves out a portion. The data show about 150,000 clones, with less than 90% seen just once and 2% to 2.5% held by the top ten. Sequencing used PBMCs. The receptor set was obtained from a boy aged 2 to 9 in good health and CMV-seronegative. The CDR3 runs from the conserved cysteine through the conserved F or W. The D gene is left open where the match is weak. A clone size is listed for some rows: how often the clone was seen (once, few, many), or a class if it is expanded.

v_gene: TRBV11-2
abundance: once
d_gene: TRBD1
j_gene: TRBJ1-3
CDR3nt: TGTGCCAGCAGCTTAGATCGGAACAGGGGGGCCTACTCTGGAAACACCATATATTTT
CDR3aa: CASSLDRNRGAYSGNTIYF

v_gene: TRBV6-4
abundance: NA
d_gene: TRBD2
j_gene: TRBJ2-1
CDR3nt: TGTGCCAGCAGTGACGGCGGGGGGGAGGCCGTAGTTGATGAGCAGTTCTTC
CDR3aa: CASSDGGGEAVVDEQFF

v_gene: TRBV2
abundance: NA
d_gene: TRBD1
j_gene: TRBJ1-6
CDR3nt: TGTGCCAGCAGCGCAGGACCAGGGGGAAATTCACCCCTCCACTTT
CDR3aa: CASSAGPGGNSPLHF

v_gene: TRBV27
abundance: NA
d_gene: TRBD2
j_gene: TRBJ2-1
CDR3nt: TGTGCCAGCAGTTTAAACGGGAGGAAGGTCGATGAGCAGTTCTTC
CDR3aa: CASSLNGRKVDEQFF

v_gene: TRBV4-1
abundance: NA
d_gene: NA
j_gene: TRBJ2-3
CDR3nt: TGCGCCAGCAGCCAAACGGTCGGTACGCAGTATTTT
CDR3aa: CASSQTVGTQYF

v_gene: TRBV7-3
abundance: NA
d_gene: TRBD2
j_gene: TRBJ2-5
CDR3nt: TGTGCCAGCAGCCCCTTAGCGGGGGGCCAAGAGACCCAGTACTTC
CDR3aa: CASSPLAGGQETQYF

v_gene: TRBV6-1
abundance: NA
d_gene: NA
j_gene: TRBJ1-1
CDR3nt: TGTGCCAGCAGTGAAAGCAGGGCTGGTGCTTTCTTT
CDR3aa: CASSESRAGAFF

v_gene: TRBV6-1
abundance: NA
d_gene: NA
j_gene: TRBJ1-2
CDR3nt: TGTGCCAGCAGCAGGGTTAGTAACTATGGCTACACCTTC
CDR3aa: CASSRVSNYGYTF

v_gene: TRBV6-5
abundance: NA
d_gene: NA
j_gene: TRBJ1-2
CDR3nt: TGTGCCAGCAAGCGACAGGACTCCTATGGCTACACCTTC
CDR3aa: CASKRQDSYGYTF

v_gene: TRBV25-1
abundance: NA
d_gene: TRBD2
j_gene: TRBJ2-2
CDR3nt: TGTGCCAGCAGTGAATATCGTTCAGGCGGGAGATGGGCCGGGGAGCTGTTTTTT
CDR3aa: CASSEYRSGGRWAGELFF

v_gene: TRBV13
abundance: NA
d_gene: TRBD1
j_gene: TRBJ2-2
CDR3nt: TGTGCCAGCAGCCAAACTCGGACAGGGACGCACACCGGGGAGCTGTTTTTT
CDR3aa: CASSQTRTGTHTGELFF

v_gene: TRBV19
abundance: NA
d_gene: NA
j_gene: TRBJ2-1
CDR3nt: TGTGCCAGTAGTAGATCTCCAGGGGTCTCCTACAATGAGCAGTTCTTC
CDR3aa: CASSRSPGVSYNEQFF

v_gene: TRBV7-9
abundance: NA
d_gene: TRBD1
j_gene: TRBJ2-7
CDR3nt: TGTTCCAGCAGCCCAAAGATAGGACAGGGTAGCTCCTACGAGCAGTACTTC
CDR3aa: CSSSPKIGQGSSYEQYF

v_gene: TRBV18
abundance: NA
d_gene: TRBD1
j_gene: TRBJ1-4
CDR3nt: TGTGCCAGCTCACCACCGGGACAGGGCCTTTCTAATGAAAAACTGTTTTTT
CDR3aa: CASSPPGQGLSNEKLFF

v_gene: TRBV27
abundance: NA
d_gene: TRBD1
j_gene: TRBJ2-3
CDR3nt: TGTGCCAGCAGTATACAGGGGTTGTCCCCAGATACGCAGTATTTT
CDR3aa: CASSIQGLSPDTQYF

v_gene: TRBV9
abundance: once
d_gene: TRBD2
j_gene: TRBJ2-5
CDR3nt: TGTGCCAGCAGCACGAGCGGGGGGGACCAAGAGACCCAGTACTTC
CDR3aa: CASSTSGGDQETQYF

v_gene: TRBV7-2
abundance: NA
d_gene: TRBD2
j_gene: TRBJ2-7
CDR3nt: TGTGCCAGCAGCCGGACCCGACTAGCGGGGGGTTACGAGCAGTACTTC
CDR3aa: CASSRTRLAGGYEQYF

v_gene: TRBV18
abundance: few
d_gene: NA
j_gene: TRBJ1-6
CDR3nt: TGTGCCAGCTCACGAGGGGGGGTCGGGGATTCACCCCTCCACTTT
CDR3aa: CASSRGGVGDSPLHF

v_gene: TRBV28
abundance: NA
d_gene: TRBD2
j_gene: TRBJ2-3
CDR3nt: TGTGCCAGCAGTTTACCACTAGCGGGGGATATCACAGATACGCAGTATTTT
CDR3aa: CASSLPLAGDITDTQYF

v_gene: TRBV14
abundance: NA
d_gene: TRBD2
j_gene: TRBJ2-1
CDR3nt: TGTGCCAGCAGCCCGATTTTCTTGGGGCGGGAGAGGGGCTACAATGAGCAGTTCTTC
CDR3aa: CASSPIFLGRERGYNEQFF

v_gene: TRBV12-5
abundance: NA
d_gene: TRBD1
j_gene: TRBJ1-6
CDR3nt: TGTGCTAGTGCCGGAACCGGACAGGGCAAGTATAATTCACCCCTCCACTTT
CDR3aa: CASAGTGQGKYNSPLHF

v_gene: TRBV29-1
abundance: NA
d_gene: NA
j_gene: TRBJ2-3
CDR3nt: TGCAGCGTTGATCCGGGTTTGGGTTTAGATACGCAGTATTTT
CDR3aa: CSVDPGLGLDTQYF

v_gene: TRBV11-3
abundance: NA
d_gene: NA
j_gene: TRBJ2-7
CDR3nt: TGTGCCAGCAGCTTAGACAGATATACCTACGAGCAGTACTTC
CDR3aa: CASSLDRYTYEQYF

v_gene: TRBV2
abundance: NA
d_gene: TRBD1
j_gene: TRBJ2-1
CDR3nt: TGTGCCAGCAGGAAACTACAGGGGGCCTATGAGCAGTTCTTC
CDR3aa: CASRKLQGAYEQFF

v_gene: TRBV21-1
abundance: NA
d_gene: NA
j_gene: TRBJ2-7
CDR3nt: TGTGCCAGCAGCAAAGTAGTCGGAGTGGAGGGGGCTGGGATTTACGAGCAGTACTTC
CDR3aa: CASSKVVGVEGAGIYEQYF

v_gene: TRBV18
abundance: NA
d_gene: NA
j_gene: TRBJ2-2
CDR3nt: TGTGCCAGCTCACCACCTTGGGGATCAGGAGGCACCGGGGAGCTGTTTTTT
CDR3aa: CASSPPWGSGGTGELFF